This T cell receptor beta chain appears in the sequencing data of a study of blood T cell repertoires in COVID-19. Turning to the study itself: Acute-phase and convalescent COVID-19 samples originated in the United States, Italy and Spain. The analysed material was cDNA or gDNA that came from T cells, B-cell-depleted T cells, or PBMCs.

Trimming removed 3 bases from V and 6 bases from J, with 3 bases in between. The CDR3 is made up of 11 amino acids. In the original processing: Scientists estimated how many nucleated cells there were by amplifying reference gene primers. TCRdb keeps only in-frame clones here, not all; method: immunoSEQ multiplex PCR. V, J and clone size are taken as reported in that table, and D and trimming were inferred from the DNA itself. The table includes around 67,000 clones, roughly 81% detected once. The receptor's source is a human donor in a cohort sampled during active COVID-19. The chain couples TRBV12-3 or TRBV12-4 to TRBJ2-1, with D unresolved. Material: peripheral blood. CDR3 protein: CASSFLNEQFF. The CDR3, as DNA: TGTGCCAGCAGTTTCCTCAATGAGCAGTTCTTC.